This note documents a single T cell receptor beta chain sequence. The data stem from a study of shared T cell receptors in the human thymus. Sequencing was performed with immunoSEQ multiplex PCR; in TCRdb, only in-frame clones are kept and a portion is missing. The table has about 660,000 clones, 85% to 90% seen once; the top ten hold 0.0095% to 0.012%. With 4 bases removed from V and 7 bases from J, the gap between germline ends came to 13 bases. Looked up from germline, CDR1 is MNHNS and CDR2 is SASEGT. CDR3 length equals 13 residues. This sample was also put to use in a study of human thymus T cells.

The chain employs TRBV6-1 and TRBJ2-5, with D perhaps TRBD2 (5 bases). The receptor's source is a boy younger than two with a congenital heart defect. The specimen sequenced was thymocytes. CDR3 sequence reads: CASSVLYRGTQYF. CDR3 coding DNA: TGTGCCAGCAGTGTACTGTACCGGGGGACCCAGTACTTC.